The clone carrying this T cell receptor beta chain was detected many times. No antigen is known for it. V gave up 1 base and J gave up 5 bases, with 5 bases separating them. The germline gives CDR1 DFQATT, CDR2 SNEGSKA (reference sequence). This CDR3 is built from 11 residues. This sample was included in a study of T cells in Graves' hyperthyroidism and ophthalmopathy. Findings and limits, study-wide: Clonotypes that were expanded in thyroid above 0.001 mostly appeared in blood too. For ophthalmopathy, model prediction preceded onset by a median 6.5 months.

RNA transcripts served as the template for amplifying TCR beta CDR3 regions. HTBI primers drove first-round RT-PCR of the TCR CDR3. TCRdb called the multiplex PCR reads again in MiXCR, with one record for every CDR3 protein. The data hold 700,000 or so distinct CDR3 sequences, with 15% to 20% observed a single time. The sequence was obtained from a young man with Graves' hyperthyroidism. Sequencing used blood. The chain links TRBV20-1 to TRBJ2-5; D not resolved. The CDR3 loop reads CSARVFETQYF. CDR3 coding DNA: TGCAGTGCTAGAGTATTCGAGACCCAGTACTTC.